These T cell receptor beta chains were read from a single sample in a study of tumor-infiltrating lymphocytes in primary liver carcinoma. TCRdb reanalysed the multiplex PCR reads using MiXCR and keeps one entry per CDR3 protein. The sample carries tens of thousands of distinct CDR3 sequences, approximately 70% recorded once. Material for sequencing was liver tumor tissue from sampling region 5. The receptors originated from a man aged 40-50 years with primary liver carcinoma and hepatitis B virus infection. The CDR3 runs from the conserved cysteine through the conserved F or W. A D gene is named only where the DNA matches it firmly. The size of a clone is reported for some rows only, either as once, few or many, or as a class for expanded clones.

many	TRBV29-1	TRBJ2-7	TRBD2	CSVELQREGPYEQYF	TGCAGCGTTGAGTTGCAGCGGGAGGGCCCTTACGAGCAGTACTTC
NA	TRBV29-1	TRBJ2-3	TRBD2	CSVDDGRVGDTQYF	TGCAGTGTTGATGACGGGAGGGTAGGAGATACGCAGTATTTT
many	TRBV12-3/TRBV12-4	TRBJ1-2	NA	CASSLSQGNYGYTF	TGTGCCAGCAGTTTATCTCAGGGTAACTATGGCTACACCTTC
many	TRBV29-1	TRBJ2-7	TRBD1	CSVPRAGGYEQYF	TGCAGCGTTCCCCGGGCAGGGGGCTACGAGCAGTACTTC
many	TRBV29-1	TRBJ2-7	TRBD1	CSVGTGSRQYF	TGCAGCGTTGGGACAGGTTCACGGCAGTACTTC
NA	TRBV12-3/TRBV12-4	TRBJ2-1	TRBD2	CVSSLAGTSGRLDEQFF	TGTGTCAGCAGTTTAGCGGGGACTAGCGGGAGGTTGGATGAGCAATTCTTC
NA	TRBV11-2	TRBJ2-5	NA	CASRSRDSTRQETQYF	TGTGCCAGTAGATCCCGGGACTCGACCCGCCAAGAGACCCAGTACTTT
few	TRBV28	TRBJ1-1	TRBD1	CAGGTGPNTEAFF	TGTGCCGGCGGGACAGGACCGAACACTGAAGCTTTCTTT
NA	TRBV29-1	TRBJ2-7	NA	CSIGGRDDQYF	TGCAGTATTGGAGGCCGGGACGATCAGTACTTC
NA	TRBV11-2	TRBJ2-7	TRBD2	CASNLSVGLAGGGHEQYF	TGCGCCAGCAACTTATCCGTTGGACTAGCGGGAGGGGGGCACGAACAGTACTTC
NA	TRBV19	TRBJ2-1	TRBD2	CASSGWTSGNNEQFF	TGTGCCAGTAGCGGTTGGACTAGCGGCAACAATGAGCAGTTCTTC
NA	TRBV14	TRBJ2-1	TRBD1	CARSHTGGGYNEQFF	TGTGCCAGGAGCCACACAGGGGGAGGTTACAATGAGCAGTTCTTC
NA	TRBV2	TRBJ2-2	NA	CASSGQPTGELFF	TGTGCCAGCAGTGGCCAACCCACCGGGGAGCTGTTTTTT
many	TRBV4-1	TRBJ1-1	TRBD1	CASSPRGTGVPEAFF	TGCGCCAGCAGCCCTAGGGGGACAGGGGTCCCTGAAGCTTTCTTT
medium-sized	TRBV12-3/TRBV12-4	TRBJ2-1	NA	CASRPQGYNEQFF	TGTGCCAGCAGACCCCAAGGGTACAATGAGCAGTTCTTC
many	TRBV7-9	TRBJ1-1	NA	CASSLHMNTEAFF	TGTGCCAGCAGCCTACACATGAACACTGAAGCTTTCTTT
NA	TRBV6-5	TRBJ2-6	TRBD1	CASSLWTGMKAEANVMTF	TGTGCTAGCAGTCTTTGGACAGGGATGAAAGCTGAGGCCAACGTCATGACTTTC
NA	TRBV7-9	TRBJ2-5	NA	CVSSPRGRGVQETQYF	TGTGTCAGCAGCCCCCGGGGCAGGGGAGTCCAAGAGACCCAGTACTTC